One and the same sample provided the 22 T cell receptor beta chains below, sequenced in a study of radiation and T cells in renal cell carcinoma. As for time point: baseline pretreatment blood. Treatment indicated: 15 Gy SBRT to primary tumor, nephrectomy 4 weeks later. Generated by immunoSEQ multiplex PCR, the TCRdb table keeps only in-frame clones and is missing some. Among tens of thousands of clones, over 70% were seen once, and the ten largest hold roughly 7.2%. The sequencing used blood, collected from a patient whose treatment included radiotherapy and nephrectomy. These receptors were obtained from a man in his fifties or sixties with renal cell carcinoma.

The CDR3 nucleotides read TGTGCCAGCAGCCTTACAGGGTTTGGCTACACCTTC. Its protein product is CASSLTGFGYTF. This chain uses TRBV11-2 with TRBJ1-2, with TRBD1 as a possible D gene (6 bases). From germline, CDR1 is SGHAT and CDR2 FQNNGV. CDR3 length: 12 amino acids. Between the trimmed V and J ends, which lost 5 bases and 7 bases, there was a span of 11 bases.

Details on this clone: The same CDR3 can be traced to other DNA sequences in this sample. This chain connects TRBV28 to TRBJ2-5, with TRBD1 matching 9 bases. Germline CDR1 reads MDHEN; CDR2 reads SYDVKM. The CDR3 contains 16 residues. Unmatched junction bases numbered 3, after V lost 1 base and J lost 0 bases. The CDR3 spells CASSLSTGGYQETQYF. The DNA of the CDR3 is TGTGCCAGCAGTTTATCCACAGGGGGCTACCAAGAGACCCAGTACTTC. The entire variable domain, with the rest obtained from reference TRBV28 and TRBJ2-5, is as follows: DVKVTQSSRYLVKRTGEKVFLECVQDMDHENMFWYRQDPGLGLRLIYFSYDVKMKEKGDIPEGYSVSREKKERFSLILESASTNQTSMYLCASSLSTGGYQETQYFGPGTRLLVL.

The chain recombines TRBV6-1 with TRBJ2-7; D tentatively reads TRBD1 or TRBD2 (5 bases each). Germline CDR1 MNHNS, CDR2 SASEGT. The CDR3 runs 14 residues. Deletions cut 3 bases from V and 3 bases from J, with 12 bases between. For the CDR3, the DNA is TGTGCCAGCAGTGACTGGGGACCGGGCTACGAGCAGTACTTC. Encoded protein: CASSDWGPGYEQYF.

The chain couples TRBV6-1 to TRBJ2-5, with D possibly being TRBD1 (6 bases). Germline V gives CDR1 MNHNS, CDR2 SASEGT. With 7 bases removed from V and 8 bases from J, the gap between germline ends came to 23 bases. CDR3 length: 15 amino acids. The CDR3 region has the DNA TGTGCCAGCACCGAACCCCAACAGGGACGGGGCACCCAGTACTTC. Protein product: CASTEPQQGRGTQYF.

Only one count was recorded for this clone. The chain couples TRBV11-1 to TRBJ1-2; D gene ambiguous. Germline V gives CDR1 SGHAT, CDR2 FQDESV (reference sequence). There are 14 residues in the CDR3. The germline V and J ends were trimmed by 0 bases and 7 bases, with 12 bases remaining between them. In DNA form, the CDR3 reads TGTGCCAGCAGCTTAGCTGGCCAAGGGAGTGGCTACACCTTC. Translated, it gives CASSLAGQGSGYTF.

This clone was seen more than once but under ten times. This chain joins TRBV7-8 and TRBJ2-1, with 11 bases that match TRBD2. Germline V gene data show CDR1 as SGHVS and CDR2 as FQNEAQ. The trim removed 2 bases at V and 7 bases at J, leaving 13 bases unmatched. This CDR3 comprises 18 residues. DNA of the CDR3: TGTGCCAGCAGCTTACCTCGGAGACTAGCGGGAAGGTTGAATGAGCAGTTCTTC. Translation: CASSLPRRLAGRLNEQFF.

The chain combines TRBV7-6 with TRBJ2-5, with D hard to call. V lost 1 base and J lost 7, with 10 bases in between. The CDR3 spans 13 residues. Germline-derived CDR1 and CDR2 are SGHVS and FNYEAQ. CDR3 protein: CASSLETKGTQYF. In DNA, the CDR3 is TGTGCCAGCAGCTTAGAAACTAAAGGGACCCAGTACTTC. Full variable domain (remainder filled in from reference TRBV7-6 and TRBJ2-5): GAGVSQSPRYKVTKRGQDVALRCDPISGHVSLYWYRQALGQGPEFLTYFNYEAQQDKSGLPNDRFSAERPEGSISTLTIQRTEQRDSAMYRCASSLETKGTQYFGPGTRLLVL.

The sample holds one count of this clone. This chain joins TRBV7-2 and TRBJ2-3; maybe TRBD2 (7 bases). The germline CDR1 and CDR2 sequences are SGHTA and FQGNSA. Trimming shortened V by 5 bases and J by 1 base, and 16 bases separated the two germline ends. The CDR3 has 16 amino acids. This CDR3 reads CASSRTVRGGTDTQYF. The CDR3 DNA reads TGTGCCAGCAGCCGGACAGTCCGGGGGGGCACAGATACGCAGTATTTT.

The chain carries TRBV2 and TRBJ2-3; the match to TRBD2 covers 10 bases. V shed 6 bases, J shed 2 bases, and the junction held 5 bases outside the gene matches. Germline CDR1 and CDR2: SNHLY and FYNNEI. The CDR3 extends over 15 amino acids. The CDR3 loop reads CASRALAGNTDTQYF. The CDR3, as DNA: TGTGCCAGCAGAGCACTAGCGGGAAACACAGATACGCAGTATTTT.

J is TRBJ1-1 and V is TRBV11-3, with D unclear. The germline V gene encodes CDR1 SGHNT and CDR2 YENEEA. This CDR3 region has 15 residues. Trimming took off 5 bases at V and 3 bases at J, with 16 bases between the two ends. CDR3 sequence: CASSPHSLIDTEAFF. For the CDR3, the DNA is TGTGCCAGCAGCCCCCACAGCTTAATTGACACTGAAGCTTTCTTT.

The sample holds a few counts of this clone. The rearrangement links TRBV10-1 to TRBJ1-4; 9 bases agree with TRBD1. Germline lookup yields CDR1 WNHNN and CDR2 SYGVQD (reference sequence). Unmatched junction bases numbered 8, after V lost 6 bases and J lost 6 bases. This CDR3 is built from 15 residues. Here the CDR3 reads CASRPPGQGDEKLFF. CDR3 DNA: TGCGCCAGCAGACCTCCGGGACAGGGAGATGAAAAACTGTTTTTT.

The chain recombines TRBV25-1 with TRBJ2-1; no clear D gene. V was trimmed by 4 bases and J by 8 bases, leaving 18 bases between them. This CDR3 comprises 15 residues. CDR1 and CDR2 from the germline V gene are MGHDK and SYGVNS. The CDR3 protein is CASSVGYGATDEQFF. The DNA for the CDR3 is TGTGCCAGCAGTGTGGGCTACGGTGCTACGGATGAGCAGTTCTTC.

This clone was recorded a few times. The rearrangement uses TRBV9 and TRBJ1-1; 7 nucleotides align to TRBD1. The CDR3 sequence is 14 residues long. The ends lost 5 bases at V and 0 bases at J; junction bases unmatched: 4. Germline CDR1 SGDLS, CDR2 YYNGEE. The CDR3 DNA reads TGTGCCAGCAGACTGGGACAGCTGAACACTGAAGCTTTCTTT. Encoded protein: CASRLGQLNTEAFF.

The CDR3 DNA reads TGTGCCTGGAGTGAGGGACAGGGGGATTTAGAGCAGTACGTC. Amino acid sequence: CAWSEGQGDLEQYV. The J gene is TRBJ2-7, the V gene TRBV30; 11 bases are a match to TRBD1. There are 14 residues in the CDR3. Per the germline V gene, CDR1 is GTSNPN and CDR2 is SVGIG (reference sequence). The ends lost 1 base at V and 7 bases at J; junction bases unmatched: 6.

The chain uses TRBV5-1 and TRBJ1-1; D unclear. The V gene lost 0 bases and the J gene lost 2 bases, with 8 bases spanning the gap. The CDR3 totals 14 residues. Per the germline V gene, CDR1 is SGHRS and CDR2 is YFSETQ. This chain's CDR3 is CASSLDTLNTEAFF. CDR3 nucleotide sequence: TGCGCCAGCAGCTTGGATACTCTTAACACTGAAGCTTTCTTT.

V is TRBV7-8 and J is TRBJ2-1, with D perhaps assigned TRBD1 or TRBD2 (5 bases each). Germline V gene lookup returns CDR1 SGHVS and CDR2 FQNEAQ. The germline V and J ends were trimmed by 2 bases and 7 bases, with 12 bases remaining between them. The CDR3 totals 14 residues. CDR3 bases: TGTGCCAGCAGCTTACTGGGGGTGGGGAATGAGCAGTTCTTC. This gives the protein CASSLLGVGNEQFF.

The chain links TRBV5-4 to TRBJ2-5, with 12 bases lining up with TRBD2. The CDR3 has 16 residues. With V trimmed by 3 bases and J by 7 bases, 10 bases remained unmatched. Germline V CDR1 and CDR2: SGHNT, YYREEE (reference sequence). CDR3 residues: CASSSWTSGASRTQYF. The DNA of the CDR3 is TGTGCCAGCAGCTCCTGGACTAGCGGGGCCTCGAGGACCCAGTACTTC.

This clone was found a few times. This chain connects TRBV30 to TRBJ1-4; 8 nucleotides align to TRBD1. The germline CDR1 and CDR2 sequences are GTSNPN and SVGIG (reference sequence). V was clipped by 2 bases and J by 7 bases; unmatched bases: 3. The CDR3 runs 13 residues. The chain's CDR3 is CAWSRGTGEKLFF. CDR3 nucleotides: TGTGCCTGGAGTAGGGGGACAGGTGAAAAACTGTTTTTT.

This chain joins TRBV7-8 and TRBJ2-1; D gene ambiguous. V was pared by 0 bases and J by 7 bases, with 7 bases between. Germline CDR1 is SGHVS and CDR2 is FQNEAQ. The CDR3 is 13 amino acids. The CDR3 region is CASSLAPRNEQFF. The CDR3 bases are TGTGCCAGCAGCTTAGCCCCACGAAATGAGCAGTTCTTC.

V usage is TRBV7-6 and J usage is TRBJ2-5; perhaps TRBD2 as D (6 bases). This CDR3 region has 14 residues. Trimming removed 5 bases from V and 2 bases from J, with 12 bases in between. Per the germline V gene, CDR1 is SGHVS and CDR2 is FNYEAQ. In DNA, the CDR3 is TGTGCCAGCAGCCGCGCGACTAGACAAGAGACCCAGTACTTC. Encoded protein: CASSRATRQETQYF.

The sample holds a few counts of this clone. The V and J genes are TRBV29-1 and TRBJ1-5; 9 bases map to TRBD1. CDR3 length: 14 amino acids. Germline V gene sequence: CDR1 SQVTM, CDR2 ANQGSEA. J was trimmed by 4 bases and V by 4 bases; bases with no gene match: 5. CDR3 coding DNA: TGCAGCGTTGTCGACAGGGGGATTAATCAGCCCCAGCATTTT. Translating it yields CSVVDRGINQPQHF.

The J gene is TRBJ1-6, the V gene TRBV30, with 8 positions matching TRBD1. Germline V lookup: CDR1 GTSNPN, CDR2 SVGIG (reference sequence). The CDR3 spans 17 residues. V dropped 2 bases and J dropped 5; count of bases not matched to a gene: 11. The CDR3 loop reads CAWSSSLGQGDNSPLHF. The CDR3 DNA sequence: TGTGCCTGGAGTTCATCCCTCGGACAGGGCGATAATTCACCCCTCCACTTT.